The clone carrying this T cell receptor beta chain was seen a single time. In the source study's methods: Amplified reference gene primers provided the basis for estimating nucleated cell counts. Profiled with immunoSEQ multiplex PCR; TCRdb holds only in-frame clones, not every one. The D gene and trimming were derived from the DNA, and the V and J assignments and clone size from that table. Of approximately 220,000 clones listed, less than 85% are singletons. The record originates from a study of blood T cell repertoires in COVID-19. The wider study: Samples came from the United States, Italy and Spain, spanning acute and convalescent COVID-19. In each case, the material was cDNA or gDNA derived from T cells, B-cell-depleted T cells, or PBMCs.

V lost 3 bases, J lost 2 bases, and 11 bases stayed unmatched. This CDR3 contains 17 residues. In germline, CDR1 is SGHVS, CDR2 FNYEAQ. The sequenced sample was PBMCs or T cells enriched from blood (not recorded which). The source of this sequence is a man aged 40-50 years who had recovered from COVID-19. The rearrangement links TRBV7-6 to TRBJ2-5, with 8 bases aligning to TRBD1. The CDR3 DNA sequence: TGTGCCAGCAGCTTGATGCGCCCTGGGACAGGACAAGAGACCCAGTACTTC. It translates to CASSLMRPGTGQETQYF.